This T cell receptor (beta chain) originates from a study of blood T cell repertoires in COVID-19. Overall study context: Both acute and convalescent COVID-19 samples were obtained from the United States, Italy and Spain. PBMCs, B-cell-depleted T cells, or T cells were the source of the cDNA or gDNA that made up the material.

The germline gives CDR1 SGHRS, CDR2 YFSETQ. The ends lost 7 bases at V and 3 bases at J; junction bases unmatched: 10. The CDR3 loop spans 15 amino acids. In the source study's methods: The assay estimated nucleated cells by amplifying reference gene primers. The repertoire was sequenced with immunoSEQ multiplex PCR; TCRdb's copy has only in-frame clones and lacks some. The DNA gave D and trimming, while V, J and clone size come from that table. The repertoire consists of about 81,000 clones, with around 80% occurring once and the leading ten covering approximately 7.3%. A single count supports this clone.

This receptor was obtained from a human donor in a cohort sampled during active COVID-19. This sequence joins TRBV5-1 and TRBJ1-3; the match to TRBD1 covers 7 bases. Sequencing was carried out using peripheral blood. The CDR3 sequence is CASSTQTGNGNTIYF. The CDR3 DNA reads TGCGCCAGCTCTACTCAGACAGGGAATGGAAACACCATATATTTT.